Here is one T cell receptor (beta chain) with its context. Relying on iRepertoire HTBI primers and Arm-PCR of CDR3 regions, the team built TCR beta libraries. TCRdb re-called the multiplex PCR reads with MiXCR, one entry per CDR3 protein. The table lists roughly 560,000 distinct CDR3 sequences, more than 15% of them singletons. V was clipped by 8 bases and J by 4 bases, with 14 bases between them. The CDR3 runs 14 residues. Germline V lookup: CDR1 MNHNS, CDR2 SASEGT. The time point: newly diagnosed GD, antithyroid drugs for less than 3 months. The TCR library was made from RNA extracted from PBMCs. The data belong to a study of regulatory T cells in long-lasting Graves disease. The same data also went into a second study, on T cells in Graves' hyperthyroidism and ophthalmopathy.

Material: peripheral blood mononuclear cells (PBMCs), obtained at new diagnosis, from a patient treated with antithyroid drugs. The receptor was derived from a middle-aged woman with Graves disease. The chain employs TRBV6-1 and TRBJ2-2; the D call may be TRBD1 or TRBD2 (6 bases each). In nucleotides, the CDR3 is TGTGCCAGCTTGTCGGGGGCGGCCACCGGGGAGCTGTTTTTT. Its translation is CASLSGAATGELFF.